The rows below give T cell receptor beta chains drawn from one sample of a study of PD-L1 blockade in urothelial cancer. Some clones are missing from TCRdb's copy, which holds only in-frame ones; the method was immunoSEQ multiplex PCR. This table has approximately 50,000 clones, roughly 91% appearing once. Sequences were derived from PBMCs, sampled around atezolizumab (anti-PD-L1) treatment. These receptors were collected from a man aged 55 to 70 with urothelial cancer. Each CDR3 is given with its conserved first and last residue. A D gene is named only where the DNA matches it firmly. Size values are once, few and many counts, or a class for expanded clones, and some rows have none.

TRBV9	TRBD1	NA	TRBJ1-1	TGTGCCAGCAGCGTAGGGGGGGACAGGGGGACTGAAGCTTTCTTT	CASSVGGDRGTEAFF
TRBV6-4	NA	NA	TRBJ2-3	TGTGCCAGCAGTGAGTGGGGACTCACAGATACGCAGTATTTT	CASSEWGLTDTQYF
TRBV5-8	TRBD1	NA	TRBJ1-5	TGTGCCAGCAGCTTGGATAAGGGGACAGGACTATATAGCAATCAGCCCCAGCATTTT	CASSLDKGTGLYSNQPQHF
TRBV7-9	NA	NA	TRBJ1-2	TGTGCCAGCAGCGGGGCAGGGCTTATTTCTGGCTACACCTTC	CASSGAGLISGYTF
TRBV29-1	TRBD1	NA	TRBJ2-6	TGCAGCGTAGGACAGGGGGCGGGGGCCAACGTCCTGACTTTC	CSVGQGAGANVLTF
TRBV6-1	TRBD1	NA	TRBJ1-2	TGTGCCAGCAGTGAATACAGGGGTTATGGCTACACCTTC	CASSEYRGYGYTF
TRBV14	NA	NA	TRBJ2-5	TGTGCCAGCAGACGTACAGGGCTCCAAGAGACCCAGTACTTC	CASRRTGLQETQYF
TRBV10-3	TRBD2	NA	TRBJ2-7	TGTGCCATCGGGACTAGAACCTACGAGCAGTACTTC	CAIGTRTYEQYF
TRBV12-5	TRBD1	NA	TRBJ2-1	TGTGCTAGTGGTTTGGTTCGGACAGGGGTTAAAAATGAGCAGTTCTTC	CASGLVRTGVKNEQFF
TRBV29-1	NA	NA	TRBJ1-4	TGCAGCGTTGCGGGGGTGGGTGAAAAACTGTTTTTT	CSVAGVGEKLFF
TRBV2	NA	NA	TRBJ2-3	TGTGCCAGCAGTGAGGACATCGGTACGCAGTATTTT	CASSEDIGTQYF
TRBV5-1	NA	NA	TRBJ1-1	TGCGCCAGCAGCTTGGAGGGGGACATGAACACTGAAGCTTTCTTT	CASSLEGDMNTEAFF
TRBV19	TRBD1	NA	TRBJ1-5	TGTGCCAGTAGTAGGGGGACAGGGGGCAACCAGCCCCAGCATTTT	CASSRGTGGNQPQHF
TRBV6-5	TRBD2	NA	TRBJ2-1	TGTGCCAGCAGTTACACAACTAGCGGGAGGGCCCTTGAGCAGTTCTTC	CASSYTTSGRALEQFF
TRBV2	TRBD2	few	TRBJ2-1	TGTGCCAGCAGGCGAGGGGGTCTAGCGGGGGTGAGCTCCTACAATGAGCAGTTCTTC	CASRRGGLAGVSSYNEQFF
TRBV5-6	NA	NA	TRBJ2-7	TGTGCCAGCAGCTTGGCCGGGGAGCAGTACTTC	CASSLAGEQYF
TRBV2	TRBD2	NA	TRBJ2-1	TGTGCCAGCAATGGACCAGCGGGGCGGGCCAAGCAGTTCTTC	CASNGPAGRAKQFF
TRBV5-4	TRBD2	NA	TRBJ2-5	TGTGCCAGCAGCCAAGAGCGGGAGGGCCCCCAAGAGACCCAGTACTTC	CASSQEREGPQETQYF
TRBV25-1	NA	NA	TRBJ1-1	TGTGCCAGCAGTGAATATTCCCCTTTAAACACTGAAGCTTTCTTT	CASSEYSPLNTEAFF
TRBV5-1	NA	NA	TRBJ2-7	TGCGCCAGCAGCTTGGGACAGATTTCCTACGAGCAGTACTTC	CASSLGQISYEQYF
TRBV18	TRBD1	NA	TRBJ2-7	TGTGCCAGCTCACCACCGGGACAGGGGGCGTGGGAGCAGTACTTC	CASSPPGQGAWEQYF
TRBV4-1	TRBD2	NA	TRBJ2-1	TGCGCCAGCAGCCTCAAGGAGGGACTAGCGGGAGCCAATGAGCAGTTCTTC	CASSLKEGLAGANEQFF
TRBV29-1	NA	NA	TRBJ2-2	TGCAGCGTTCTCTCGGAGATAACGAACACCGGGGAGCTGTTTTTT	CSVLSEITNTGELFF
TRBV4-3	TRBD2	once	TRBJ2-1	TGCGCCAGCAGCCAAGAAGGGAGCGGGAGGGCCGGTCATGAGCAGTTCTTC	CASSQEGSGRAGHEQFF
TRBV28	NA	NA	TRBJ2-3	TGTGCCAGCAAATTTAGCTTCGAGGGTGCCCTAGATACGCAGTATTTT	CASKFSFEGALDTQYF
TRBV4-1	NA	NA	TRBJ1-3	TGCGCCAGCAGCCAAGATTTCAGGGCACTCTCTGGAAACACCATATATTTT	CASSQDFRALSGNTIYF
TRBV11-2	TRBD1	NA	TRBJ2-7	TGTGCCAGCAGCGGACAGGGTGGGACCTACGAGCAGTACTTC	CASSGQGGTYEQYF
TRBV10-1	TRBD2	NA	TRBJ2-4	TGCGCCAGCAGTTCCGGGACTACCAGAGACATTCAGTACTTC	CASSSGTTRDIQYF
TRBV30	NA	NA	TRBJ1-1	TGTGCCTGGAGTCTCAGGGGGAACACTGAAGCTTTCTTT	CAWSLRGNTEAFF
TRBV6-1	TRBD2	NA	TRBJ2-7	TGTGCCAGCAGTGACAGACTAGCGGGGGGAACCTACGAGCAGTACTTC	CASSDRLAGGTYEQYF
TRBV6-5	NA	NA	TRBJ2-7	TGTGCCAGCAGTCCCCCCACGGGGACTTGGAGCGAGCAGTACTTC	CASSPPTGTWSEQYF
TRBV27	NA	NA	TRBJ1-2	TGTGCCAGCAGCCTGGGGCGCAGGTATGGCTACACCTTC	CASSLGRRYGYTF
TRBV5-4	TRBD2	NA	TRBJ2-7	TGTGCCAGCAGCTCCATGGGACTAGCGGGAAACGAGCAGTACTTC	CASSSMGLAGNEQYF
TRBV6-5	NA	NA	TRBJ2-1	TGTGCCAGCAGTTACGATCACAGCTCCTACAATGAGCAGTTCTTC	CASSYDHSSYNEQFF
TRBV14	TRBD2	NA	TRBJ2-1	TGTGCCAGCAGCCCCCGAGCGGGAGGGCAGTTCTTC	CASSPRAGGQFF
TRBV11-2	TRBD1	NA	TRBJ1-1	TGTGCCAGCAGCCGGGACAGGAACACTGAAGCTTTCTTT	CASSRDRNTEAFF
TRBV11-2	TRBD1	NA	TRBJ2-7	TGTGCCAGCAGCCCACTCGGGACAGGGATTTTATACGAGCAGTACTTC	CASSPLGTGILYEQYF
TRBV27	NA	NA	TRBJ1-1	TGTGCCAGCCGGGGACACTCGAACACTGAAGCTTTCTTT	CASRGHSNTEAFF
TRBV5-5	TRBD1	once	TRBJ2-1	TGTGCCAGCAGTTGGGGACAGGGGGGTAATGAGCAGTTCTTC	CASSWGQGGNEQFF
TRBV5-8	NA	few	TRBJ1-4	TGTGCCAGCAGCTTGGGTCTGGGGGCGCGGGAAAAACTGTTTTTT	CASSLGLGAREKLFF
TRBV12-5	TRBD1	NA	TRBJ1-6	TGTGCTAGTGGGGGCAGGGGGGATTCACCCCTCCACTTT	CASGGRGDSPLHF
TRBV28	TRBD1	NA	TRBJ1-4	TGTGCCAGCCTGCCCGGGACAGGGCGTGAAAAACTGTTTTTT	CASLPGTGREKLFF
TRBV14	TRBD1	NA	TRBJ2-7	TGTGCCAGCAGCCAACACGGACAGGGAAGCTACGAGCAGTACTTC	CASSQHGQGSYEQYF
TRBV6-6	TRBD1	NA	TRBJ1-2	TGTGCCAGCAGCCCCTCAAGGGGGCGGCGGAACTATGGCTACACCTTC	CASSPSRGRRNYGYTF
TRBV6-6	TRBD1	once	TRBJ1-1	TGTGCCAGCAGCCCGGGACAGGGGGGTAACACTGAAGCTTTCTTT	CASSPGQGGNTEAFF